The 3 T cell receptor beta chains below come from one sample, sequenced in a study of cytomegalovirus exposure and HLA in healthy donors. Only in-frame clones appear in the TCRdb table, and some are missing; sequencing was by immunoSEQ multiplex PCR. There are around 80,000 clones in the sample; around 96% occur only once, and about 1.3% lies in the top ten. Material: PBMCs. These receptors were taken from a woman between 18 and 29 years old in good health and CMV-seronegative.

The chain is built from TRBV19 and TRBJ2-1, with 9 bases lining up with TRBD2. There are 15 residues in the CDR3. The V and J ends lost 3 bases and 4 bases, in that order; junction bases with no gene match: 4. The germline gives CDR1 LNHDA, CDR2 SQIVND (reference sequence). The CDR3 nucleotides read TGTGCCAGTAGTATCGGACTAGCGCATTACAATGAGCAGTTCTTC. Residues: CASSIGLAHYNEQFF.

The rearrangement links TRBV7-2 to TRBJ2-1; 10 bases are shared with TRBD2. The CDR3 is 16 amino acids. Per the germline V gene, CDR1 is SGHTA and CDR2 is FQGNSA. The trim removed 9 bases at V and 0 bases at J, leaving 8 bases unmatched. The CDR3: CASSGAGGSSYNEQFF. The DNA of the CDR3 is TGTGCCAGTTCGGGAGCGGGAGGGAGCTCCTACAATGAGCAGTTCTTC.

The chain employs TRBV15 and TRBJ1-3; D not certain. V gave up 4 bases and J gave up 4 bases, with 14 bases separating them. Germline V gene data show CDR1 as LNHNV and CDR2 as YYDKDF (reference sequence). The CDR3 contains 15 residues. In nucleotides, the CDR3 is TGTGCCACCAGCACCCTAGGAGCGACCGGAAACACCATATATTTT. Protein sequence: CATSTLGATGNTIYF.